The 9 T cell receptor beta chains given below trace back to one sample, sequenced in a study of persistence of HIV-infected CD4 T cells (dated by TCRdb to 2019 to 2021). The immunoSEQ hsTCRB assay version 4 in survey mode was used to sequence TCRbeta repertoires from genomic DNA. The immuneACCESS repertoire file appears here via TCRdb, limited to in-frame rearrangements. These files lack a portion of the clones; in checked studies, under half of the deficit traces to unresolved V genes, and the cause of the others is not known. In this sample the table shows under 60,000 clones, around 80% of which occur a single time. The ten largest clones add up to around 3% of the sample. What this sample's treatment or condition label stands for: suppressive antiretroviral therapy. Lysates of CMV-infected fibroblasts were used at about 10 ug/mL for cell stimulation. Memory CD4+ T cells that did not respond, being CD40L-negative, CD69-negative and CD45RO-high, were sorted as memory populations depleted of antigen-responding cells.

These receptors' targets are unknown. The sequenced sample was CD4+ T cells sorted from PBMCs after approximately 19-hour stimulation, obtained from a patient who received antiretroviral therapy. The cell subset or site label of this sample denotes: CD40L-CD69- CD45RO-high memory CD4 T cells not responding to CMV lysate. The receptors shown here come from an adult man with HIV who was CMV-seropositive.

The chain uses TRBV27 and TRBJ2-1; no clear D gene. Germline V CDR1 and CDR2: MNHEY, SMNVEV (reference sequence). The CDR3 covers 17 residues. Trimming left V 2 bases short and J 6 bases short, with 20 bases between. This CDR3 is CASSLRNEVVLSNEQFF. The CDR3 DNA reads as TGTGCCAGCAGTTTAAGGAATGAGGTAGTGTTATCCAATGAGCAGTTCTTC.

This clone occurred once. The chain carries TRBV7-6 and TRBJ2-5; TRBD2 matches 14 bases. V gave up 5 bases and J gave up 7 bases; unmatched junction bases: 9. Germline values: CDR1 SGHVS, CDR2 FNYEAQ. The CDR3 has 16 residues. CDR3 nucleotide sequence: TGTGCCAGCAGCAAGACTAGCGGGGGGGCGGGTGTGACCCAGTACTTC. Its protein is CASSKTSGGAGVTQYF.

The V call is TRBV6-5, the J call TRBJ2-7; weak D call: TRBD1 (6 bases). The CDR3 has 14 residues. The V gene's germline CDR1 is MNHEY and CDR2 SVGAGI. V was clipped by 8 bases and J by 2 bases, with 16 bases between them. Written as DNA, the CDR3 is TGTGCCAGCGCAGGATCTCGGGACACCTACGAGCAGTACTTC. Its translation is CASAGSRDTYEQYF.

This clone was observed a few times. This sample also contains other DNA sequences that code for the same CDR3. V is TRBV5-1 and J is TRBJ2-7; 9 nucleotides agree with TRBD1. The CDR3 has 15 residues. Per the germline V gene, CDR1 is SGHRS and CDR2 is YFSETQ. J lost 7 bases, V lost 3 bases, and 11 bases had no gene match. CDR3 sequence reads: CASSSRGQGSYEQYF. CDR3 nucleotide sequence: TGCGCCAGCAGCTCGAGGGGACAGGGAAGTTATGAGCAGTACTTC.

For the CDR3, the DNA is TGTGCCAGTAGTATAGTATCCGGTTTCCAGTCCTACTACACCTTC. It specifies CASSIVSGFQSYYTF. This rearrangement joins TRBV19 to TRBJ1-2; D unresolved. The CDR3 contains 15 residues. Germline CDR1 LNHDA, CDR2 SQIVND (reference sequence). Trimming took 1 base from V and 10 from J, leaving 19 bases between them.

The CDR3 loop reads CASRRGQALQETQYF. The CDR3 DNA reads as TGTGCCAGCAGAAGGGGACAGGCTCTGCAAGAGACCCAGTACTTC. The V gene is TRBV6-5, the J gene TRBJ2-5; 8 nucleotides align to TRBD1. Germline CDR1 and CDR2: MNHEY and SVGAGI. CDR3 size: 15 residues. The J segment lost 2 bases and the V segment lost 6 bases, leaving 8 bases of the junction unmatched.

CDR3 bases: TGTGCCAGCAGCGTTGGGCCTAATGAAAAACTGTTTTTT. Translated, it gives CASSVGPNEKLFF. The chain is built from TRBV7-3 and TRBJ1-4; D unresolved. CDR1 SGHTA and CDR2 FQGTGA come from the germline V gene. The CDR3 has 13 amino acids. Trimming removed 5 bases at V and 3 bases at J, with 7 bases between.

Here the CDR3 reads CATSDPGKDNEQFF. In DNA, the CDR3 is TGTGCCACCAGTGACCCAGGGAAGGACAATGAGCAGTTCTTC. This chain uses TRBV24-1 with TRBJ2-1, with D tentatively TRBD1 (5 bases). Per germline, CDR1 KGHDR and CDR2 SFDVKD. The V end was cut by 4 bases, the J end by 5 bases, with 11 bases between. The CDR3 loop spans 14 amino acids.

As DNA, the CDR3 is TGTGCAGGGAGGGGCAGCGGAACTAGCACAGATACGCAGTATTTT. Amino acid sequence: CAGRGSGTSTDTQYF. This chain uses TRBV6-5 with TRBJ2-3; 7 nucleotides line up with TRBD2. This CDR3 spans 15 amino acids. Germline V CDR1 and CDR2: MNHEY, SVGAGI.